These 10 T cell receptor beta chains were all obtained from the same sample, sequenced in a study of blood T cell repertoires in COVID-19. Produced via immunoSEQ multiplex PCR; TCRdb's table is partial and in-frame only. The table records more than 45,000 clones, approximately 87% of them present only once. Sequencing input: peripheral blood. Receptors were obtained from a woman aged 55-75 years with COVID-19, enrolled during active disease.

This chain connects TRBV10-3 to TRBJ2-3; D is uncertain. This CDR3 has 16 residues. Trimming took 0 bases from V and 0 from J, leaving 10 bases between them. Germline-derived CDR1 and CDR2 are ENHRY and SYGVKD. The chain's CDR3 is CAISESQASSTDTQYF. The CDR3 DNA reads as TGTGCCATCAGTGAGTCGCAAGCGTCTAGCACAGATACGCAGTATTTT.

The rearrangement links TRBV13 to TRBJ1-5, with 8 positions matching TRBD1. In germline, CDR1 is PRHDT, CDR2 FYEKMQ (reference sequence). This CDR3 has 18 amino acids. With V trimmed by 5 bases and J by 1 base, 13 bases remained unmatched. CDR3 residues: CASSQSTGGDRSNQPQHF. CDR3 nucleotide sequence: TGTGCCAGCAGCCAATCAACAGGGGGAGACCGGAGCAATCAGCCCCAGCATTTT.

This chain connects TRBV7-8 to TRBJ2-3; 16 nucleotides line up with TRBD2. V trimming: 5 bases; J trimming: 3 bases; junction bases outside the gene matches: 8. CDR3 size: 18 residues. Germline values: CDR1 SGHVS, CDR2 FQNEAQ. CDR3: CASSLGTSGRVMTDTQYF. CDR3 nucleotide sequence: TGTGCCAGCAGCCTAGGGACTAGCGGGAGGGTAATGACAGATACGCAGTATTTT.

J is TRBJ1-5 and V is TRBV25-1; D remains ambiguous. Germline-derived CDR1 and CDR2 are MGHDK and SYGVNS. The ends were cut back, 5 bases at V and 3 bases at J, with 14 bases in the middle. The CDR3 is made up of 15 amino acids. The CDR3 reads CASSLRQRNNQPQHF. The CDR3 DNA sequence: TGTGCCAGCAGTCTTAGGCAGAGGAACAATCAGCCCCAGCATTTT.

The chain joins TRBV2 to TRBJ2-2, with D possibly TRBD2 on 6 matching bases. Germline CDR1 is SNHLY and CDR2 is FYNNEI. This CDR3 has 14 amino acids. V lost 6 bases and J 5 bases, leaving 13 bases between the germline ends. CDR3 in amino acids: CASRTRRITGELFF. The DNA for the CDR3 is TGTGCCAGCAGGACTAGGAGAATTACCGGGGAGCTGTTTTTT.

This chain connects TRBV28 to TRBJ1-2; no firm D call. V dropped 2 bases and J dropped 2 bases, with 9 bases sitting between them. CDR1 and CDR2 (germline): MDHEN, SYDVKM. The CDR3 extends over 14 amino acids. The CDR3 DNA reads TGTGCCAGCAGTTTAGCAGTCTCAAACTATGGCTACACCTTC. Residues: CASSLAVSNYGYTF.

The chain joins TRBV10-3 to TRBJ2-7, with 7 nucleotides matching TRBD2. V shed 5 bases, J shed 4 bases, and the junction held 8 bases outside the gene matches. Germline V gene lookup returns CDR1 ENHRY and CDR2 SYGVKD. The CDR3 extends over 14 amino acids. The CDR3 sequence is CAISFGLDVYEQYF. CDR3 sequence (DNA): TGTGCCATCAGTTTCGGACTAGACGTTTACGAGCAGTACTTC.

The rearrangement uses TRBV30 and TRBJ2-7; D not certain. Trimming took off 2 bases at V and 3 bases at J, with 17 bases between the two ends. The CDR3 has 15 amino acids. The germline gives CDR1 GTSNPN, CDR2 SVGIG (reference sequence). CDR3 coding DNA: TGTGCCTGGAGTCGCGACATCCTCGCTGGCTACGAGCAGTACTTC. Translation: CAWSRDILAGYEQYF. Variable domain in full (rest from reference TRBV30 and TRBJ2-7): SQTIHQWPATLVQPVGSPLSLECTVEGTSNPNLYWYRQAAGRGLQLLFYSVGIGQISSEVPQNLSASRPQDRQFILSSKKLLLSDSGFYLCAWSRDILAGYEQYFGPGTRLTVT.

The chain joins TRBV9 to TRBJ1-1; possibly TRBD1 for D (5 bases). Trimming left V 4 bases short and J 1 base short, with 11 bases between. The CDR3 is 14 residues long. The V gene's germline CDR1 is SGDLS and CDR2 YYNGEE. This CDR3 reads CASSPGLENTEAFF. CDR3 bases: TGTGCCAGCAGCCCGGGACTGGAGAACACTGAAGCTTTCTTT.

V and J are TRBV30 and TRBJ1-4; 8 positions agree with TRBD1. Germline loops: CDR1 GTSNPN, CDR2 SVGIG (reference sequence). CDR3 size: 13 residues. The ends lost 2 bases at V and 7 bases at J; junction bases unmatched: 3. CDR3 nucleotides: TGTGCCTGGAGTTACGGACAGGGTGAAAAACTGTTTTTT. This translates into CAWSYGQGEKLFF.